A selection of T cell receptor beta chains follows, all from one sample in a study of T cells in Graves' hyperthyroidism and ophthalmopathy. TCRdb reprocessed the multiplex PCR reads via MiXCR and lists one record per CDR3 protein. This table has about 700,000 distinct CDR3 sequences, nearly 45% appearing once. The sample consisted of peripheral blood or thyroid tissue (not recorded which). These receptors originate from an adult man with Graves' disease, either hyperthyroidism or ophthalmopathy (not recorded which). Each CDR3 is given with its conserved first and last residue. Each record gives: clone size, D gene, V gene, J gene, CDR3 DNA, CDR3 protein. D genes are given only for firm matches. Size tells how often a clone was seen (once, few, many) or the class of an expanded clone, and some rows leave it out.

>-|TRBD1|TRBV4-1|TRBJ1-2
TGCGCCAGCAGCCAAGATCCCACAGGGGGGCTCTATGGCTACACCTTC
CASSQDPTGGLYGYTF
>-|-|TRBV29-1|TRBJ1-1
TGCAGCACCCAACAGGCAATGAACACTGAAGCTTTCTTT
CSTQQAMNTEAFF
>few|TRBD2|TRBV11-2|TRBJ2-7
TGTGCCAGCAGCTTACGCGGTGGTGGGACTAGCATCGACGAGCAGTACTTC
CASSLRGGGTSIDEQYF
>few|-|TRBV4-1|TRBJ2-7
TGCGCCAGCAGCCAAGTGGGGATCTACTACGAGCAGTACTTC
CASSQVGIYYEQYF
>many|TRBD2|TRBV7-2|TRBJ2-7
TGTGCCAGCAGCGAGGGACTAGCGGGAGCATACGAGCAGTACTTC
CASSEGLAGAYEQYF
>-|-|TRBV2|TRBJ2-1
TGTGCCAGCAGTGGAACAGCTTCCTACAATGAGCAGTTCTTC
CASSGTASYNEQFF
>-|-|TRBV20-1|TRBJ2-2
TGCAGTGCTAGAGGGGGCGCCGCGAACACCGGGGAGCTGTCTTTT
CSARGGAANTGELSF
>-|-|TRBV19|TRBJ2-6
TGTGCCAGCAGTCCCGGCTCTGGGGCCAACGTCCTGACTTTC
CASSPGSGANVLTF
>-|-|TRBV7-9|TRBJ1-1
TGTGCCAGCAGATTGACAGGAGGGGACACTGAAGCTTTCTTT
CASRLTGGDTEAFF
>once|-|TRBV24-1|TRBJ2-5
TGTGCCACCAGAAACAGCCACCAAGAGACCCAGTACTTC
CATRNSHQETQYF
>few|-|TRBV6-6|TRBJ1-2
TGTGCCAGCAGTGAAGCCGGGGGACCGCTCTATGGCTACACCTTC
CASSEAGGPLYGYTF
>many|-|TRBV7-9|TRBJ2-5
TGTGCCAGCAGCTTAGTAGGCAGTCCGTTTCAAGAGACCCAGTACTTC
CASSLVGSPFQETQYF
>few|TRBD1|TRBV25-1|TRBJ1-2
TGTGCCTGGACAGGGGCCCTTAACTATGGCTACACCTTC
CAWTGALNYGYTF
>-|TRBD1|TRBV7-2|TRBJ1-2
TGTGCCAGCAGCTTAGGGGGACAGACAGTGAACTATGGCTACACCTTC
CASSLGGQTVNYGYTF
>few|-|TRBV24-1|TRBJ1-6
TGTGCTAGGAACGCACAGGGTTCACCCCTCCACTTT
CARNAQGSPLHF
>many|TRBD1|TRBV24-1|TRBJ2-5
TGTGCCACCAATACAGGGGGAGAGACCCAGTACTTC
CATNTGGETQYF
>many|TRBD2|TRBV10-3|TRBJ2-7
TGTGCCATCAGTGATATGACTAGCGTAAACTACGAGCAGTACTTC
CAISDMTSVNYEQYF
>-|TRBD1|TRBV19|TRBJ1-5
TGTGCCAGTACCCTGGACAGGGGCGGCGATCAGCCCCAGCATTTT
CASTLDRGGDQPQHF
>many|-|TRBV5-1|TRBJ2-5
TGCGCCAGCAGCTTTGGAATGGGCCAGTACTTC
CASSFGMGQYF
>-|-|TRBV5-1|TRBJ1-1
TGCGCCAGCAGCTTGGATGGAGGAATGAACACTGAAGCTTTCTTT
CASSLDGGMNTEAFF
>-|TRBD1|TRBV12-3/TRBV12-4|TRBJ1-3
TGTGCCAGCAGTTCGCGACAGGGGCCTCCTGGAAACACCATATATTTT
CASSSRQGPPGNTIYF
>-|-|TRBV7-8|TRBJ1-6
TGTGCCAGCAGCTTCCAGGGTCTATCACCCCTCCACTTT
CASSFQGLSPLHF
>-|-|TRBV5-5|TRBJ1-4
TGTGCCAGCAGCTTCTTCGGGGGCGTTGAAAAACTGTTTTTT
CASSFFGGVEKLFF
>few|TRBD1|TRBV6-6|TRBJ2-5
TGTGCCAGCAGTCCACCCGGGACAGGGGTTGATGGAGCCCAGTACTTC
CASSPPGTGVDGAQYF
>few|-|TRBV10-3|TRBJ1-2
TGTGCCAGCACACGGGACGAAGGCTACACCTTC
CASTRDEGYTF
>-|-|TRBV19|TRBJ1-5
TGTGCCAGTAGTATCTTCGACGTACCAGGGGTAAGCAATCAGCCCCAGCATTTT
CASSIFDVPGVSNQPQHF
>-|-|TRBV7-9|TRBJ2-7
TGTGCCAGCAGCTTAGCGCACGGGACGTCCTACGAGCAGTACTTC
CASSLAHGTSYEQYF
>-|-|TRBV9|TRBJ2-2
TGTGCCAGCAGCGAGCGGGCTGGCACCGGGGAGCTGTTTTTT
CASSERAGTGELFF
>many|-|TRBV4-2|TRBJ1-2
TGTGCCAGCAGCCAAGGCGGGACGGCGTACTATGGCTACACCTTC
CASSQGGTAYYGYTF
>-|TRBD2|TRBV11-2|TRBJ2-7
TGTGCCAGCAGCGTAGGCCCGAGCGGGAGTAGGTACAAGCAGTACTTC
CASSVGPSGSRYKQYF
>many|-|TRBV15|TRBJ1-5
TGTGCCACCAGCAGAGATCGGGTCAGCAGGGGCTGGGGCTCGCCCCAGCATTTT
CATSRDRVSRGWGSPQHF
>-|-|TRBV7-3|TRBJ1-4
TGTGCCAGCAGCACCCGGGCTAATGAAAAACTGTTTTTT
CASSTRANEKLFF
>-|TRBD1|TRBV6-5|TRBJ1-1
TGTGCCAGCAGTTACTGGGGGACAGGTATGGACACTGAAGCTTTCTTT
CASSYWGTGMDTEAFF
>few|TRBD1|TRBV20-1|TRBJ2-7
TGCAGTGTTAGGGAAGAAGGGACAGCAGTGTACGAGCAGTACTTC
CSVREEGTAVYEQYF
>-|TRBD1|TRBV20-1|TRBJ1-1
TGCAGTGCTAGTTCACCGAGGGGGCGGGACACTGAAGCTTTCTTT
CSASSPRGRDTEAFF
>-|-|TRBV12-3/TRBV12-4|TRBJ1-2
TGTGCCAGCAGTTACTCGAGGTTGGGAGGGTATGGCTACACCTTC
CASSYSRLGGYGYTF
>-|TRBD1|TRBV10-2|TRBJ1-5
TGCGCCAGCATGGGGGACAGGGCTATAGCCCAGCATTTT
CASMGDRAIAQHF
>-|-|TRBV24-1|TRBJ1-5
TGTGCCGCCGGGACATCGAGGGGCCGCAATCAGCCCCAGCATTTT
CAAGTSRGRNQPQHF
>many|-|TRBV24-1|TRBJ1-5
TGTGCCACCAGTGGGAACAGCCCTAGCAATCAGCCCCAGCATTTT
CATSGNSPSNQPQHF
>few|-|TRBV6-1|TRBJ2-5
TGTGCCAGCAGTGAAGCGCTCGTAGGGATGGTACGAGAGACCCAGTACTTC
CASSEALVGMVRETQYF